This TCR beta chain originates from a study of cytomegalovirus exposure and HLA in healthy donors. Amplification used 60 Vbeta primers and 13 Jbeta primers. Generated by immunoSEQ multiplex PCR, the TCRdb table keeps only in-frame clones and is missing some. The sample carries 40,000 to 55,000 clones, around 73% recorded once. About this clone: Its antigen is not identified.

Study-wide findings and caveats: The study designated some 180 TCR beta chains cytomegalovirus-associated.

This CDR3 is 13 amino acids long. CDR1 LNHDA and CDR2 SQIVND come from the germline V gene (reference sequence). The junction had 7 bases not matched to a gene; V was cut back by 8 bases and J by 9 bases. The chain combines TRBV19 with TRBJ2-7; the match to TRBD2 covers 13 bases. The sequencing sample was made of PBMCs. The receptor's source is a woman in her twenties or thirties in good health and CMV-seronegative. The CDR3: CASGLAGESGQYF. In DNA, the CDR3 is TGTGCCAGTGGACTAGCGGGAGAATCAGGGCAGTACTTC.